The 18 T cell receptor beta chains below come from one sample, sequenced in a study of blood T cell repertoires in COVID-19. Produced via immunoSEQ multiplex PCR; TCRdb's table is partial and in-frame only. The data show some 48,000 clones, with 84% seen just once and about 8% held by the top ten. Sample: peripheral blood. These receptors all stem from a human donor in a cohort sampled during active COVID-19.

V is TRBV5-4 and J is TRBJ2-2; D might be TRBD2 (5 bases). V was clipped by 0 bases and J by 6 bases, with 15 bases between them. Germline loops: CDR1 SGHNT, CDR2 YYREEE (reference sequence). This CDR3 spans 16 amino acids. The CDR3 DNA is TGTGCCAGCAGCTTGGCGGGGTTGACGTACGCCGGGGAGCTGTTTTTT. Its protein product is CASSLAGLTYAGELFF.

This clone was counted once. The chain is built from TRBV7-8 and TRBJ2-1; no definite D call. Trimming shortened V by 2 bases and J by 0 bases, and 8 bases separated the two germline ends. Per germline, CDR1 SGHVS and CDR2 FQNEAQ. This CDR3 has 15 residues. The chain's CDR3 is CASSLSSSSYNEQFF. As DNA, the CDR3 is TGTGCCAGCAGCTTATCCTCGAGCTCCTACAATGAGCAGTTCTTC.

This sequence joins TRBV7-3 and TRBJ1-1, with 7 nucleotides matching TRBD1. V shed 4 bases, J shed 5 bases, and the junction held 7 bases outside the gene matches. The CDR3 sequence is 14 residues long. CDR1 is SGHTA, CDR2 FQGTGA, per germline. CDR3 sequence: CASSSSGGRTEAFF. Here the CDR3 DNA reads TGTGCCAGCAGCTCATCAGGGGGGCGGACTGAAGCTTTCTTT.

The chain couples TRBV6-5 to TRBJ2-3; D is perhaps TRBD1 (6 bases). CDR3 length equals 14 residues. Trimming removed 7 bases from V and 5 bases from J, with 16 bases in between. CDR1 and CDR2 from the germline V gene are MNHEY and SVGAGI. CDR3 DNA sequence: TGTGCCAGCATAAAGGGGGTTCGGGGAGATACGCAGTATTTT. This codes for CASIKGVRGDTQYF.

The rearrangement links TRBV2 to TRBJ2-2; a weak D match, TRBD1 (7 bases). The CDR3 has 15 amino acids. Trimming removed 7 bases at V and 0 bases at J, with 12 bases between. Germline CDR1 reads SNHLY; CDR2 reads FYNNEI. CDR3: CASKEGAANTGELFF. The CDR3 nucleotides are TGTGCCAGCAAGGAGGGGGCAGCGAACACCGGGGAGCTGTTTTTT.

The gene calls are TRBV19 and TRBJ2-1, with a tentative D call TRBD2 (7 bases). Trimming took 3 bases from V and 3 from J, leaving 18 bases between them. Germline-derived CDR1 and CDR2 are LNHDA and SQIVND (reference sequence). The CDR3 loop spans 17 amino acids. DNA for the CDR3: TGTGCCAGTAGTATCGCTAGCGGAGGGGGGAACTACAATGAGCAGTTCTTC. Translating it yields CASSIASGGGNYNEQFF.

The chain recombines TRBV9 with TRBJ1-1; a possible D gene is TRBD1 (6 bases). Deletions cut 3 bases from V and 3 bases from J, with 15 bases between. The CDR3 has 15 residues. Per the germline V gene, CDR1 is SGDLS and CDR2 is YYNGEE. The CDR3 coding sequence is TGTGCCAGCAGCGCCGGGACAACACCTTACACTGAAGCTTTCTTT. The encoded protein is CASSAGTTPYTEAFF.

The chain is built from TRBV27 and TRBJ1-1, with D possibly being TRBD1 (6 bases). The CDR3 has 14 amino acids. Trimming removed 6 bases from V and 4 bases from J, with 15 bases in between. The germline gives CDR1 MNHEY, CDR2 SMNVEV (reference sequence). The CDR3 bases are TGTGCCAGCAGCCCCACAGGGTGGGTCACTGAAGCTTTCTTT. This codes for CASSPTGWVTEAFF.

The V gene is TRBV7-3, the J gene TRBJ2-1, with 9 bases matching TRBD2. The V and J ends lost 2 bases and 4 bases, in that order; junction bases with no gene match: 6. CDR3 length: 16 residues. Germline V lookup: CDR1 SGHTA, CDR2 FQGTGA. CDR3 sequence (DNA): TGTGCCAGCAGCTTAGGGTCTAGCGGGGCTTACAATGAGCAGTTCTTC. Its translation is CASSLGSSGAYNEQFF.

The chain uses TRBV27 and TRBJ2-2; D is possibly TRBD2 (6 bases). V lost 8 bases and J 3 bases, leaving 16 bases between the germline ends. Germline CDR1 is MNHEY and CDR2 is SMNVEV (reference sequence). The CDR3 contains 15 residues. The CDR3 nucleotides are TGTGCCAGCTCTAAACTAGCCTTCGACACCGGGGAGCTGTTTTTT. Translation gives CASSKLAFDTGELFF.

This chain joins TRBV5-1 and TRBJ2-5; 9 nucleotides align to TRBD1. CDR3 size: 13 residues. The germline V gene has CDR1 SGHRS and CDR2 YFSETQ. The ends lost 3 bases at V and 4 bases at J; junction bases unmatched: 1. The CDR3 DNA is TGCGCCAGCAGCTGGACAGGGGCAGAGACCCAGTACTTC. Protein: CASSWTGAETQYF.

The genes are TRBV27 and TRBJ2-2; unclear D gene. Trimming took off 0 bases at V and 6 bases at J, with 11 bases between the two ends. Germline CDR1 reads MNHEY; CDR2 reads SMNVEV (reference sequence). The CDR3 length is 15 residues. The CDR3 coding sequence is TGTGCCAGCAGTTTATCGAAAGGAGTACCCGGGGAGCTGTTTTTT. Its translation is CASSLSKGVPGELFF.

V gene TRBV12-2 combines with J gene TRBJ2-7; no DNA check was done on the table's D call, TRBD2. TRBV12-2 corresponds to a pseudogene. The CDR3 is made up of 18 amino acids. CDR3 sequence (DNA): TGTGCAAGTCGCTTAGAGTGTCTGTCGGGAACCGGAGTGTACGAGCAGTACTTC. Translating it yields CASRLECLSGTGVYEQYF.

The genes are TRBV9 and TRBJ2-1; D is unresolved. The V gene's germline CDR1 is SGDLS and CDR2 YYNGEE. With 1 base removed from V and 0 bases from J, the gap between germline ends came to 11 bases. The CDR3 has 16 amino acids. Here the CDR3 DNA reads TGTGCCAGCAGCGTATACGCGGCTAGCTCCTACAATGAGCAGTTCTTC. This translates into CASSVYAASSYNEQFF.

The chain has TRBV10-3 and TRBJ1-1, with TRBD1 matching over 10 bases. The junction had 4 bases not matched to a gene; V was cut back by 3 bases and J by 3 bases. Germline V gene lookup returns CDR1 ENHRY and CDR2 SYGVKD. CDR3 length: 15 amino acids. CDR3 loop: CAISDRGQGDTEAFF. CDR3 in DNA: TGTGCCATCAGTGACCGTGGACAGGGGGACACTGAAGCTTTCTTT.

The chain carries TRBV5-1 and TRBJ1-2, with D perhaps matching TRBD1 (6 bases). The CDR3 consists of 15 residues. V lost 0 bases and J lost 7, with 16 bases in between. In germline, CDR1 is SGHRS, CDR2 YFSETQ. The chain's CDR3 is CASSLEVGQGSGYTF. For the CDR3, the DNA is TGCGCCAGCAGCTTGGAAGTTGGGCAGGGGTCTGGCTACACCTTC.

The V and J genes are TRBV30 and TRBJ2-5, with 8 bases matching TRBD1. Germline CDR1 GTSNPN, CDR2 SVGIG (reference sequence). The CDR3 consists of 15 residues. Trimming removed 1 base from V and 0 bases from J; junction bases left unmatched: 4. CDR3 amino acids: CAWSDRGNYQETQYF. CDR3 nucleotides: TGTGCCTGGAGTGACAGGGGGAATTACCAAGAGACCCAGTACTTC.

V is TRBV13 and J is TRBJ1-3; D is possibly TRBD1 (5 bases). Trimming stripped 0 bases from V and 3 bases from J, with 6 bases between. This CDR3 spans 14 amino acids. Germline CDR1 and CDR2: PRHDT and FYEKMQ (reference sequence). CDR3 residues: CASSLGTGGNTIYF. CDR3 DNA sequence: TGTGCCAGCAGCTTAGGTACAGGTGGAAACACCATATATTTT.